Below, 8 T cell receptor beta chains from the same sample are listed, as sequenced in a study of regulatory T cells in long-lasting Graves disease. Time point: persistent/refractory GD, antithyroid drugs over 5 years with positive TRAb. After RNA was extracted from PBMCs, the TCR library was made from it. With iRepertoire HTBI primers and Arm-PCR of CDR3 regions, TCR beta libraries were built. One entry per CDR3 protein results from TCRdb running MiXCR on the multiplex PCR reads. The sample shows hundreds of thousands of distinct CDR3 sequences, around 30% of them seen only once. Material: peripheral blood mononuclear cells (PBMCs), obtained when the disease was refractory, from a patient treated with antithyroid drugs. These receptors were obtained from a female donor with Graves disease.

This sequence joins TRBV24-1 and TRBJ1-2, with 7 nucleotides matching TRBD1. J gave up 4 bases and V 4 bases, and 11 bases lay outside the gene matches. CDR1 and CDR2 (germline): KGHDR, SFDVKD. The length of the CDR3 is 16 residues. CDR3 sequence (DNA): TGTGCCACCAGTGAAACCGGACGACAGGGCGGCTATGGCTACACCTTC. It specifies CATSETGRQGGYGYTF.

The CDR3 nucleotides read TGTGCCAGCAGCTTGGCCGGGACAGGGGGAGCAGATACGCAGTATTTT. Encoded protein: CASSLAGTGGADTQYF. The chain uses TRBV5-5 and TRBJ2-3; 11 bases align to TRBD1. The CDR3 consists of 16 residues. V was clipped by 0 bases and J by 4 bases; unmatched bases: 4. Looked up from germline, CDR1 is SGHKS and CDR2 is YYEKEE (reference sequence).

This clonotype was seen a handful of times. The chain carries TRBV20-1 and TRBJ1-1; D unclear. Germline CDR1 is DFQATT and CDR2 is SNEGSKA (reference sequence). V was cut by 2 bases and J by 1 base, with 8 bases left in between. The CDR3 is 13 residues long. The CDR3 is CSARSPWNTEAFF. In DNA, the CDR3 is TGCAGTGCTAGATCGCCCTGGAACACTGAAGCTTTCTTT.

This clonotype was recorded at least ten times. V usage is TRBV12-3 or TRBV12-4 and J usage is TRBJ2-5; D might be TRBD1 (6 bases). The V end lost 5 bases, the J end lost 1 base, and 11 bases lay between the germline ends. CDR3 length equals 14 residues. CDR3 amino acids: CASSGRGGQETQYF. The CDR3 DNA is TGTGCCAGCAGTGGCAGGGGTGGCCAAGAGACCCAGTACTTC.

The chain uses TRBV3-1 and TRBJ2-1, with TRBD2 matching 11 bases. V lost 0 bases, J lost 9 bases, and 4 bases stayed unmatched. The CDR3 sequence is 15 residues long. Per the germline V gene, CDR1 is LGHDT and CDR2 is YNNKEL (reference sequence). The CDR3 protein is CASSQDSGRATEQFF. CDR3 nucleotides: TGTGCCAGCAGCCAAGATAGCGGGAGGGCCACTGAGCAGTTCTTC.

V is TRBV20-1 and J is TRBJ1-2; D gene unclear. Germline V gene sequence: CDR1 DFQATT, CDR2 SNEGSKA (reference sequence). V lost 5 bases and J 7 bases, leaving 20 bases between the germline ends. The CDR3 is 14 amino acids. The CDR3 loop reads CSAPDGVLGFGYTF. CDR3 DNA sequence: TGCAGTGCTCCGGATGGGGTCCTTGGCTTTGGCTACACCTTC.

V usage is TRBV7-9 and J usage is TRBJ2-3; 9 bases line up with TRBD2. V was pared by 5 bases and J by 2 bases, with 8 bases of the junction left unmatched. Germline CDR1 SEHNR, CDR2 FQNEAQ (reference sequence). CDR3 length: 16 residues. CDR3 amino acids: CASSPQAGGLTDTQYF. In DNA form, the CDR3 reads TGTGCCAGCAGCCCTCAAGCGGGAGGACTCACAGATACGCAGTATTTT. The full variable domain, in which reference TRBV7-9 and TRBJ2-3 provide the parts outside the CDR3, is DTGVSQNPRHKITKRGQNVTFRCDPISEHNRLYWYRQTLGQGPEFLTYFQNEAQLEKSRLLSDRFSAERPKGSFSTLEIQRTEQGDSAMYLCASSPQAGGLTDTQYFGPGTRLTVL.

In its sample, this clonotype was seen many times. The rearrangement joins TRBV20-1 to TRBJ1-5; D gene uncertain. Germline V CDR1 and CDR2: DFQATT, SNEGSKA (reference sequence). This CDR3 comprises 13 residues. V was trimmed by 1 base and J by 3 bases, leaving 7 bases between them. The CDR3 reads CSARVGNNQPQHF. The CDR3 DNA sequence: TGCAGTGCTAGAGTAGGCAACAATCAGCCCCAGCATTTT.